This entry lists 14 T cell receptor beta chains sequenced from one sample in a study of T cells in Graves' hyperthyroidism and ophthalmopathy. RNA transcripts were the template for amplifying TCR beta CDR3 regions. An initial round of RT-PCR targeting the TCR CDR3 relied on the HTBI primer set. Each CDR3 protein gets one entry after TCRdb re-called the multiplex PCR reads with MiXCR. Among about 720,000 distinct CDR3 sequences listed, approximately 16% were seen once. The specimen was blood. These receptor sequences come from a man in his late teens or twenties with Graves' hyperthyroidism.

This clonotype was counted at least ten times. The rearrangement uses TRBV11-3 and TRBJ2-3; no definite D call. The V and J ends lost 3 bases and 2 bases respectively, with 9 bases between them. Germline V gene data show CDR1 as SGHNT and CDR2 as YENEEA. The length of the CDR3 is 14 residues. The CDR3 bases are TGTGCCAGCAGCTTCCCCTATGACACAGATACGCAGTATTTT. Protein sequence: CASSFPYDTDTQYF.

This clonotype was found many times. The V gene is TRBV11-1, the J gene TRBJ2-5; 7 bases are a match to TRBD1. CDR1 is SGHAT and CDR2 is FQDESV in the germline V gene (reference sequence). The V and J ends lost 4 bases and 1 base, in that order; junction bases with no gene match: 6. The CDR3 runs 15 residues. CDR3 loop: CASSYRGISQETQYF. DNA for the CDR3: TGTGCCAGCAGCTACAGGGGAATAAGCCAAGAGACCCAGTACTTC.

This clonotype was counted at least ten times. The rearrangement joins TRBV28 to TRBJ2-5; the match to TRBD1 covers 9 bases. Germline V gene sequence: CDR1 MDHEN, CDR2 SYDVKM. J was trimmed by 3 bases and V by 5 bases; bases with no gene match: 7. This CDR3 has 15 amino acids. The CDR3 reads CASSTMGQGEETQYF. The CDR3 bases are TGTGCCAGCAGTACCATGGGACAGGGAGAAGAGACCCAGTACTTC.

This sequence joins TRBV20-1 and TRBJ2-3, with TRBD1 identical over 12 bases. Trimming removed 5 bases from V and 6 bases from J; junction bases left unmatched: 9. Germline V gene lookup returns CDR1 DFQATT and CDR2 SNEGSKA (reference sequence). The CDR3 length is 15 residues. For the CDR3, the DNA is TGCAGTGCTGGGGACAGGGGGCGGACCCCCGATACGCAGTATTTT. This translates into CSAGDRGRTPDTQYF.

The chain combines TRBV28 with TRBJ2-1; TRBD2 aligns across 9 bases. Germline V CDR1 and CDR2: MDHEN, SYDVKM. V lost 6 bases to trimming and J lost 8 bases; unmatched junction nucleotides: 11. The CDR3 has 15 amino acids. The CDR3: CASSRAGGRAHEQFF. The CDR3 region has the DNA TGTGCCAGCAGCCGGGCTGGCGGGAGGGCACATGAGCAGTTCTTC. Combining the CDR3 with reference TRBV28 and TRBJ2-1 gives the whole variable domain DVKVTQSSRYLVKRTGEKVFLECVQDMDHENMFWYRQDPGLGLRLIYFSYDVKMKEKGDIPEGYSVSREKKERFSLILESASTNQTSMYLCASSRAGGRAHEQFFGPGTRLTVL.

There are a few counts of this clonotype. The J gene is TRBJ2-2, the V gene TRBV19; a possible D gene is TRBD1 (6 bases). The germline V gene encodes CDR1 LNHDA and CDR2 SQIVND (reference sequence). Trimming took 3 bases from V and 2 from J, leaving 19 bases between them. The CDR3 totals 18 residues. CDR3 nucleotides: TGTGCCAGTAGTATTGAAGCTTTTGGCAGGGGAAACACCGGGGAGCTGTTTTTT. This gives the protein CASSIEAFGRGNTGELFF. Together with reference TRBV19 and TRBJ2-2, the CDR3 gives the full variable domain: DGGITQSPKYLFRKEGQNVTLSCEQNLNHDAMYWYRQDPGQGLRLIYYSQIVNDFQKGDIAEGYSVSREKKESFPLTVTSAQKNPTAFYLCASSIEAFGRGNTGELFFGEGSRLTVL.

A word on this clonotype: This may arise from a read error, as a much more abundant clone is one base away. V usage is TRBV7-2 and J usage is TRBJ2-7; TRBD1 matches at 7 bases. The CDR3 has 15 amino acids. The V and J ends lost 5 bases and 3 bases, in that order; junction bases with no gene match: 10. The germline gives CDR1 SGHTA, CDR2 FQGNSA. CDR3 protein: CASSQTPRQGYEQYF. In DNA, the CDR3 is TGTGCCAGCAGCCAGACCCCGAGACAGGGCTACGAGCAGTACTTC.

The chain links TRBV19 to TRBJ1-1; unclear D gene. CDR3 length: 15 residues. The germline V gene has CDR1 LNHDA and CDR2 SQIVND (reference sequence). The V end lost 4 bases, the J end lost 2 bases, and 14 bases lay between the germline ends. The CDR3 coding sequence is TGTGCCAGTAGTAGCTACAGATGGGAAAACACTGAAGCTTTCTTT. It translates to CASSSYRWENTEAFF.

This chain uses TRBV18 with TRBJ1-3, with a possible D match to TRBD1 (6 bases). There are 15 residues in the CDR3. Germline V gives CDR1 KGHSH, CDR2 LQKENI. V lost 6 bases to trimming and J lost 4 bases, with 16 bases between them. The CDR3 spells CASSPGTFTGNTIYF. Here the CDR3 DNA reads TGTGCCAGCTCCCCCGGGACATTCACCGGAAACACCATATATTTT.

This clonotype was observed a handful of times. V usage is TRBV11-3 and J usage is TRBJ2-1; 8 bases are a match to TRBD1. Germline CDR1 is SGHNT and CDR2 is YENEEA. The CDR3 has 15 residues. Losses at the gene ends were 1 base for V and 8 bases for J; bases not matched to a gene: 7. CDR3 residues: CASSLAYTGGYEQFF. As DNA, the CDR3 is TGTGCCAGCAGCTTAGCTTATACAGGGGGGTATGAGCAGTTCTTC.

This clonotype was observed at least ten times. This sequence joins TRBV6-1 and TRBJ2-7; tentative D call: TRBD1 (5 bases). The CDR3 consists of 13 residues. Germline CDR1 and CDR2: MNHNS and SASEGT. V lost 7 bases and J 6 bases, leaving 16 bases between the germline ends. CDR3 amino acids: CASTPSGAAEQYF. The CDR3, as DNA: TGTGCCAGCACCCCTTCTGGGGCGGCCGAGCAGTACTTC.

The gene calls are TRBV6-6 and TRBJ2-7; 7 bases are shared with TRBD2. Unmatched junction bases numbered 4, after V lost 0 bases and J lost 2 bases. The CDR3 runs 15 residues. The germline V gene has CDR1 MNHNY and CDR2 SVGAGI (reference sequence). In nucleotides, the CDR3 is TGTGCCAGCAGTTACTCTCTCGGGGGGACCTACGAGCAGTACTTC. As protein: CASSYSLGGTYEQYF.

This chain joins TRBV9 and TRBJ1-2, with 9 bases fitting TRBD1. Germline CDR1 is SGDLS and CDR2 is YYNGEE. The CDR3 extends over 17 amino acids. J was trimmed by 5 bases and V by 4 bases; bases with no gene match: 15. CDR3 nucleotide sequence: TGTGCCAGCAGCAGAACCAGGGGGGGACAGGGTGATTATGGCTACACCTTC. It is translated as CASSRTRGGQGDYGYTF.

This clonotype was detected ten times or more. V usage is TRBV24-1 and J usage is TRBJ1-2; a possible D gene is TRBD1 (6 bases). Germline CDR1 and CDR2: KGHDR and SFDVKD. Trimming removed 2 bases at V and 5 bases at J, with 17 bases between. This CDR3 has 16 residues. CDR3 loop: CATSDSTGIGGYGYTF. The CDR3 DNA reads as TGTGCCACCAGTGATTCTACAGGGATCGGGGGATATGGCTACACCTTC.